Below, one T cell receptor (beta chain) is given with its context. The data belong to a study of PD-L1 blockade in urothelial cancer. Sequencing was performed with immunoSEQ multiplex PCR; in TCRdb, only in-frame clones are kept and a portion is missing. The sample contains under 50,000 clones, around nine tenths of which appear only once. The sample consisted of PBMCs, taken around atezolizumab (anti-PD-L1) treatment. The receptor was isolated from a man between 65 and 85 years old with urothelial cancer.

CDR3 coding DNA: TGTGCCAGCAGGGACGACAGGGGGGGGAACACCGGGGAGCTGTTTTTT. As protein: CASRDDRGGNTGELFF. The chain links TRBV9 to TRBJ2-2; 9 bases align to TRBD1. The V gene's germline CDR1 is SGDLS and CDR2 YYNGEE. The CDR3 totals 16 residues. With V trimmed by 5 bases and J by 1 base, 6 bases remained unmatched. The full variable domain, completed using reference TRBV9 and TRBJ2-2, is DSGVTQTPKHLITATGQRVTLRCSPRSGDLSVYWYQQSLDQGLQFLIQYYNGEERAKGNILERFSAQQFPDLHSELNLSSLELGDSALYFCASRDDRGGNTGELFFGEGSRLTVL.